The 21 T cell receptor beta chains below all came from one sample that was sequenced in a study of cytomegalovirus exposure and HLA in healthy donors. The PCR was carried out with 60 Vbeta primers and 13 Jbeta primers. Sequenced by immunoSEQ multiplex PCR; TCRdb stores in-frame clones only, minus some. Among roughly 120,000 clones listed, 80% were seen once. The sequencing sample was made of PBMCs. The receptors shown here come from a human donor in good health.

The rearrangement joins TRBV6-5 to TRBJ2-7; tentative D call: TRBD1 (6 bases). This CDR3 has 12 residues. Trimming left V 5 bases short and J 4 bases short, with 9 bases between. CDR1 and CDR2 from the germline V gene are MNHEY and SVGAGI. The CDR3 here is CASSTQGYEQYF. DNA of the CDR3: TGTGCCAGCAGTACCCAGGGGTACGAGCAGTACTTC.

This chain connects TRBV19 to TRBJ2-1; 12 positions agree with TRBD2. The CDR3 has 17 residues. The V and J ends lost 7 bases and 4 bases, in that order; junction bases with no gene match: 11. From germline, CDR1 is LNHDA and CDR2 SQIVND (reference sequence). CDR3 coding DNA: TGTGCCAGTATGCGGGCTAGCGGGGGGGCTCCTTACAATGAGCAGTTCTTC. It specifies CASMRASGGAPYNEQFF.

Remarks on this clone: At one end, the junction sequence differs from germline, possibly due to a read error. The chain links TRBV4-1 to TRBJ2-3; TRBD1 matches at 7 bases. CDR3 size: 14 residues. CDR1 is MGHRA and CDR2 is YSYEKL in the germline V gene. CDR3 DNA: TGTGCCAGCAGCTGGGACAGACCCACAGATACGCAGTATTTT. Translation gives CASSWDRPTDTQYF.

This clone was detected once. This chain connects TRBV5-1 to TRBJ2-7; D uncertain. Germline values: CDR1 SGHRS, CDR2 YFSETQ. The V end lost 1 base, the J end lost 6 bases, and 5 bases lay between the germline ends. The CDR3 totals 11 residues. The CDR3 region has the DNA TGCGCCAGCAGCTTGACTGGCGAGCAGTACTTC. Its translation is CASSLTGEQYF.

The chain uses TRBV9 and TRBJ1-1, with TRBD1 as a possible D gene (6 bases). Germline CDR1 and CDR2: SGDLS and YYNGEE. The V gene lost 0 bases and the J gene lost 5 bases, with 11 bases spanning the gap. The CDR3 is 14 residues long. The CDR3 DNA reads as TGTGCCAGCAGCGTAGGGGGGCAAGGAACTGAAGCTTTCTTT. Its protein is CASSVGGQGTEAFF. The full variable domain, rest sourced from reference TRBV9 and TRBJ1-1, is DSGVTQTPKHLITATGQRVTLRCSPRSGDLSVYWYQQSLDQGLQFLIQYYNGEERAKGNILERFSAQQFPDLHSELNLSSLELGDSALYFCASSVGGQGTEAFFGQGTRLTVV.

A single count supports this clone. The rearrangement links TRBV28 to TRBJ1-4; no clear D gene. V dropped 3 bases and J dropped 0 bases, with 5 bases sitting between them. Germline V gene sequence: CDR1 MDHEN, CDR2 SYDVKM. The CDR3 runs to 14 residues. CDR3 sequence: CASSLRATNEKLFF. Written as DNA, the CDR3 is TGTGCCAGCAGTTTGAGAGCAACTAATGAAAAACTGTTTTTT.

The chain joins TRBV5-1 to TRBJ1-5; TRBD1 aligns across 7 bases. Unmatched junction bases numbered 19, after V lost 4 bases and J lost 3 bases. The CDR3 is 19 amino acids. CDR1 and CDR2 (germline): SGHRS, YFSETQ. This chain's CDR3 is CASSRSIQGRHAVNQPQHF. Here the CDR3 DNA reads TGCGCCAGCAGCCGTAGTATACAGGGGCGGCACGCAGTCAATCAGCCCCAGCATTTT.

The chain joins TRBV7-9 to TRBJ2-2; 10 bases line up with TRBD2. The CDR3 consists of 17 residues. J was trimmed by 0 bases and V by 4 bases; bases with no gene match: 5. Germline V lookup: CDR1 SEHNR, CDR2 FQNEAQ (reference sequence). In DNA, the CDR3 is TGTGCCAGCAGCTACTCTAGCGGGGGTACGAACACCGGGGAGCTGTTTTTT. It codes for CASSYSSGGTNTGELFF. The variable domain in full, with the rest retrieved from reference TRBV7-9 and TRBJ2-2, is DTGVSQNPRHKITKRGQNVTFRCDPISEHNRLYWYRQTLGQGPEFLTYFQNEAQLEKSRLLSDRFSAERPKGSFSTLEIQRTEQGDSAMYLCASSYSSGGTNTGELFFGEGSRLTVL.

The chain couples TRBV14 to TRBJ1-2; D is ambiguous. The germline gives CDR1 SGHDN, CDR2 FVKESK. Trimming left V 0 bases short and J 4 bases short, with 12 bases between. This CDR3 has 15 residues. CDR3 sequence: CASSQEYSGSYGYTF. CDR3 bases: TGTGCCAGCAGCCAAGAGTATTCCGGTTCCTATGGCTACACCTTC.

This chain joins TRBV10-3 and TRBJ1-2, with 9 bases lining up with TRBD1. V shed 6 bases, J shed 4 bases, and the junction held 6 bases outside the gene matches. Per the germline V gene, CDR1 is ENHRY and CDR2 is SYGVKD. There are 14 residues in the CDR3. CDR3 nucleotide sequence: TGTGCCATCAGCCCGGGACAGGGAAGCTATGGCTACACCTTC. Translating gives CAISPGQGSYGYTF.

This chain uses TRBV27 with TRBJ2-3; D is perhaps TRBD2 (7 bases). Germline V gene lookup returns CDR1 MNHEY and CDR2 SMNVEV (reference sequence). The CDR3 is 16 amino acids. Between the trimmed V and J ends, which lost 1 base and 3 bases, there was a span of 14 bases. CDR3 DNA sequence: TGTGCCAGCAGTTTATGGGCGGGGGCCGGGACAGATACGCAGTATTTT. Encoded protein: CASSLWAGAGTDTQYF.

There are a few counts of this clone. V is TRBV15 and J is TRBJ2-2, with 8 bases lining up with TRBD1. CDR3 length: 18 amino acids. V shed 5 bases and J 2 bases; nucleotides not matched to a gene: 13. Germline CDR1 LNHNV, CDR2 YYDKDF (reference sequence). The CDR3 reads CATSPTLGQGGNTGELFF. CDR3 nucleotide sequence: TGTGCCACCAGCCCAACTCTTGGACAGGGAGGAAACACCGGGGAGCTGTTTTTT.

The chain links TRBV5-5 to TRBJ2-5; 8 nucleotides align to TRBD1. Germline CDR1 and CDR2: SGHKS and YYEKEE (reference sequence). V lost 3 bases, J lost 5 bases, and 9 bases stayed unmatched. This CDR3 comprises 15 residues. CDR3 sequence: CASSSTGAQLETQYF. Written as DNA, the CDR3 is TGTGCCAGCAGCTCGACAGGGGCCCAGTTGGAGACCCAGTACTTC. The entire variable domain, with the rest obtained from reference TRBV5-5 and TRBJ2-5, is as follows: DAGVTQSPTHLIKTRGQQVTLRCSPISGHKSVSWYQQVLGQGPQFIFQYYEKEERGRGNFPDRFSARQFPNYSSELNVNALLLGDSALYLCASSSTGAQLETQYFGPGTRLLVL.

The V and J genes are TRBV15 and TRBJ1-1; D perhaps matches TRBD1 (6 bases). The CDR3 contains 15 residues. Trimming removed 2 bases from V and 7 bases from J, with 17 bases in between. Germline V gene sequence: CDR1 LNHNV, CDR2 YYDKDF (reference sequence). Here the CDR3 DNA reads TGTGCCACCAGCAGACCTGAACAGGGTAGAGGTGAAGCTTTCTTT. It specifies CATSRPEQGRGEAFF.

This chain connects TRBV10-1 to TRBJ1-1; D perhaps matches TRBD1 (5 bases). Looked up from germline, CDR1 is WNHNN and CDR2 is SYGVQD (reference sequence). V dropped 0 bases and J dropped 0 bases, with 14 bases sitting between them. The CDR3 has 17 residues. The CDR3 sequence: CASSESGPSGLNTEAFF. DNA of the CDR3: TGCGCCAGCAGTGAGTCGGGGCCATCGGGTCTGAACACTGAAGCTTTCTTT.

This chain joins TRBV7-9 and TRBJ1-1; D is unresolved. Germline V gene sequence: CDR1 SEHNR, CDR2 FQNEAQ (reference sequence). The CDR3 runs 10 residues. The V and J ends lost 3 bases and 7 bases respectively, with 3 bases between them. CDR3 sequence: CASSFHEAFF. DNA for the CDR3: TGTGCCAGCAGCTTCCATGAAGCTTTCTTT.

This clone appeared a few times. The gene calls are TRBV15 and TRBJ2-2; 9 positions agree with TRBD1. This CDR3 has 15 residues. Germline V lookup: CDR1 LNHNV, CDR2 YYDKDF (reference sequence). The junction had 7 bases not matched to a gene; V was cut back by 7 bases and J by 4 bases. The CDR3 here is CATKQGASVTGELFF. The CDR3 region has the DNA TGTGCCACCAAACAGGGGGCGTCGGTCACCGGGGAGCTGTTTTTT.

The chain joins TRBV27 to TRBJ1-3; tentatively, D is TRBD1 (5 bases). The CDR3 runs 14 residues. V was pared by 4 bases and J by 1 base, with 8 bases between. Germline CDR1 reads MNHEY; CDR2 reads SMNVEV (reference sequence). The CDR3 region has the DNA TGTGCCAGCAGTTCCGGGACTTCTGGAAACACCATATATTTT. It encodes CASSSGTSGNTIYF.

This clone was observed a few times. The chain combines TRBV19 with TRBJ2-5; tentative D call: TRBD2 (5 bases). Trimming shortened V by 10 bases and J by 3 bases, and 12 bases separated the two germline ends. This CDR3 contains 12 residues. The germline gives CDR1 LNHDA, CDR2 SQIVND (reference sequence). CDR3 protein: CATTDFKETQYF. The CDR3 region has the DNA TGTGCCACCACGGACTTCAAAGAGACCCAGTACTTC.

This clone was seen only a few times. This rearrangement joins TRBV5-8 to TRBJ2-3, with TRBD1 matching 8 bases. CDR3 length: 17 amino acids. Germline CDR1 SGHTS, CDR2 YDEGEE. The V gene end was trimmed by 4 bases and the J gene end by 9 bases; junction bases not matched to a gene: 19. CDR3 sequence (DNA): TGTGCCAGCAGCCCGCTGAGTACAGGGGGAGATTTTCCCACGCAGTATTTT. This gives the protein CASSPLSTGGDFPTQYF. The whole variable domain, filled in from reference TRBV5-8 and TRBJ2-3, reads EAGVTQSPTHLIKTRGQQATLRCSPISGHTSVYWYQQALGLGLQFLLWYDEGEERNRGNFPPRFSGRQFPNYSSELNVNALELEDSALYLCASSPLSTGGDFPTQYFGPGTRLTVL.

The rearrangement uses TRBV9 and TRBJ1-3; D call uncertain. Trimming stripped 0 bases from V and 4 bases from J, with 11 bases between. CDR3 length equals 15 residues. CDR1 and CDR2 from the germline V gene are SGDLS and YYNGEE. CDR3 sequence reads: CASSVGTLYGNTIYF. The CDR3 nucleotides read TGTGCCAGCAGCGTAGGGACTCTGTACGGAAACACCATATATTTT.